One and the same sample provided the 28 T cell receptor beta chains below, sequenced in a study of blood T cell repertoires in COVID-19 (dated by TCRdb to about 2020). The library was obtained by the immunoSEQ multiplex PCR assay. TCRdb provides this immuneACCESS table in a form limited to in-frame rearrangements. Some clones are lacking; in checked studies, under half of them reflect an unresolved V gene, and why the rest are absent is not known. The sample has a few hundred thousand clones on record, 88% of them singletons. The ten most abundant clones make up 3.5% to 4% of the sample. Sequencing was carried out using peripheral blood. The receptor source for this set is a woman in her forties or fifties with active or convalescent COVID-19.

Details on this clone: Germline and junction disagree at one end, which may indicate a read error. The chain employs TRBV5-6 and TRBJ1-1; no reliable D call. Germline values: CDR1 SGHDT, CDR2 YYEEEE. This CDR3 region has 11 residues. CDR3 protein: CASSLRSEAFF. The CDR3, as DNA: TGTGCCAGCAGCCTGAGGTCTGAGGCTTTCTTT.

The chain uses TRBV7-3 and TRBJ2-2; no clear D gene. The CDR3 spans 13 residues. V was cut by 5 bases and J by 7 bases, with 11 bases left in between. CDR1 and CDR2 from the germline V gene are SGHTA and FQGTGA. Here the CDR3 reads CASSPAGGGELFF. CDR3 sequence (DNA): TGTGCCAGCAGCCCCGCCGGCGGCGGGGAGCTGTTTTTT.

This clone was seen once. The rearrangement joins TRBV5-1 to TRBJ1-2; 9 bases line up with TRBD1. In germline, CDR1 is SGHRS, CDR2 YFSETQ. The CDR3 contains 16 residues. V gave up 3 bases and J gave up 7 bases; unmatched junction bases: 13. The DNA of the CDR3 is TGCGCCAGCAGCTCGTCGGGGGACAGGGCCTCCTCTGGCTACACCTTC. It yields the protein CASSSSGDRASSGYTF.

This sequence joins TRBV18 and TRBJ1-3; possible D gene TRBD1, 5 bases. This CDR3 comprises 17 residues. Deletions cut 2 bases from V and 2 bases from J, with 16 bases between. Looked up from germline, CDR1 is KGHSH and CDR2 is LQKENI. DNA of the CDR3: TGTGCCAGCTCACCAAAACACCTGCGGGACCCTGGAAACACCATATATTTT. Translated: CASSPKHLRDPGNTIYF.

The chain combines TRBV4-1 with TRBJ2-5; 7 nucleotides align to TRBD1. Germline CDR1 MGHRA, CDR2 YSYEKL. V shed 6 bases and J 3 bases; nucleotides not matched to a gene: 10. This CDR3 is built from 15 residues. The CDR3 spells CASSPTGVSKETQYF. The CDR3 DNA follows: TGCGCCAGCAGTCCTACAGGGGTTTCAAAAGAGACCCAGTACTTC.

A word on this clone: Other DNA variants within this sample encode the same CDR3. This chain uses TRBV28 with TRBJ1-2; D is unresolved. The germline V and J ends were trimmed by 5 bases and 4 bases, with 8 bases remaining between them. Germline V gives CDR1 MDHEN, CDR2 SYDVKM. This CDR3 has 12 amino acids. The CDR3 sequence: CASSAGSYGYTF. In DNA form, the CDR3 reads TGTGCCAGCAGTGCGGGGTCCTATGGCTACACCTTC.

The V call is TRBV5-1, the J call TRBJ1-3; D unresolved. Germline V CDR1 and CDR2: SGHRS, YFSETQ. The CDR3 consists of 17 residues. Trimming removed 4 bases at V and 2 bases at J, with 19 bases between. DNA for the CDR3: TGCGCCAGCAGCCCTACGAGCCCGGGTTGGCCTGGAAACACCATATATTTT. It translates to CASSPTSPGWPGNTIYF.

V is TRBV25-1 and J is TRBJ1-1; D is ambiguous. The CDR3 is made up of 13 amino acids. Germline V CDR1 and CDR2: MGHDK, SYGVNS. Trimming pared 0 bases from V and 3 bases from J, leaving 5 bases between. The CDR3 is CASSEYIDTEAFF. CDR3 nucleotides: TGTGCCAGCAGTGAATATATTGACACTGAAGCTTTCTTT.

J is TRBJ2-5 and V is TRBV7-9; tentative D call: TRBD2 (6 bases). Germline CDR1 and CDR2: SEHNR and FQNEAQ (reference sequence). V was trimmed by 5 bases and J by 5 bases, leaving 18 bases between them. This CDR3 contains 15 residues. The CDR3 sequence: CASSQSRDFGETQYF. The CDR3 bases are TGTGCCAGCAGCCAGTCCCGGGACTTCGGGGAGACCCAGTACTTC.

The gene calls are TRBV7-9 and TRBJ2-4; D perhaps matches TRBD2 (5 bases). CDR3 length: 14 residues. V lost 5 bases and J 7 bases, leaving 15 bases between the germline ends. Per the germline V gene, CDR1 is SEHNR and CDR2 is FQNEAQ (reference sequence). The CDR3 reads CASSPWVDSNIQYF. The CDR3 nucleotides are TGTGCCAGCAGCCCTTGGGTGGACTCTAACATTCAGTACTTC.

The V call is TRBV6-5, the J call TRBJ2-7, with no clear D. The germline V gene has CDR1 MNHEY and CDR2 SVGAGI. The CDR3 extends over 15 amino acids. V was pared by 3 bases and J by 4 bases, with 16 bases between. CDR3 sequence reads: CASSYPPTSPYEQYF. CDR3 in DNA: TGTGCCAGCAGTTATCCTCCCACATCACCTTACGAGCAGTACTTC.

The V and J genes are TRBV23-1 and TRBJ2-7, with 7 positions matching TRBD2. TRBV23-1 is marked as an open reading frame, function uncertain. This CDR3 is built from 14 residues. V shed 4 bases, J shed 2 bases, and the junction held 5 bases outside the gene matches. CDR3 region: CASSPDRGAYEQYF. CDR3 nucleotide sequence: TGCGCCAGCAGTCCCGATCGGGGGGCCTACGAGCAGTACTTC.

The chain employs TRBV15 and TRBJ1-6, with 8 nucleotides matching TRBD1. V shed 5 bases and J 7 bases; nucleotides not matched to a gene: 7. The CDR3 covers 15 residues. Per germline, CDR1 LNHNV and CDR2 YYDKDF (reference sequence). This chain's CDR3 is CATSGRDRLNSPLHF. CDR3 DNA sequence: TGTGCCACCAGCGGCCGGGACAGGCTAAATTCACCCCTCCACTTT.

V usage is TRBV19 and J usage is TRBJ1-2; D gene uncertain. The CDR3 is made up of 15 amino acids. The germline CDR1 and CDR2 sequences are LNHDA and SQIVND (reference sequence). V was trimmed by 2 bases and J by 5 bases, leaving 15 bases between them. As DNA, the CDR3 is TGTGCCAGTAGTATAATGAGTCAATCCACTTATGGCTACACCTTC. It translates to CASSIMSQSTYGYTF. The complete variable domain, with remaining parts taken from reference TRBV19 and TRBJ1-2, reads DGGITQSPKYLFRKEGQNVTLSCEQNLNHDAMYWYRQDPGQGLRLIYYSQIVNDFQKGDIAEGYSVSREKKESFPLTVTSAQKNPTAFYLCASSIMSQSTYGYTFGSGTRLTVV.

V gene TRBV7-2 combines with J gene TRBJ2-3, with TRBD1 identical over 10 bases. The CDR3 length is 15 residues. J lost 5 bases, V lost 3 bases, and 5 bases had no gene match. The germline V gene encodes CDR1 SGHTA and CDR2 FQGNSA. CDR3 in amino acids: CASSLDRGAIDTQYF. The CDR3 bases are TGTGCCAGCAGCTTGGACAGGGGGGCGATAGATACGCAGTATTTT.

The chain carries TRBV2 and TRBJ2-7; TRBD1 might be the D (5 bases). The CDR3 has 11 amino acids. The germline V and J ends were trimmed by 7 bases and 4 bases, with 8 bases remaining between them. Germline loops: CDR1 SNHLY, CDR2 FYNNEI. The CDR3 nucleotides read TGTGCCAGCATGGCAGGGTACGAGCAGTACTTC. Its translation: CASMAGYEQYF. Using reference TRBV2 and TRBJ2-7 for the parts outside the CDR3, the full variable domain is EPEVTQTPSHQVTQMGQEVILRCVPISNHLYFYWYRQILGQKVEFLVSFYNNEISEKSEIFDDQFSVERPDGSNFTLKIRSTKLEDSAMYFCASMAGYEQYFGPGTRLTVT.

The rearrangement joins TRBV9 to TRBJ1-5, with D unclear. The CDR3 sequence is 13 residues long. Germline CDR1 and CDR2: SGDLS and YYNGEE. Trimming cost V 0 bases and J 5 bases, with 6 bases left between them. The CDR3 DNA sequence: TGTGCCAGCAGCGTAGCTCTAGATCAGCCCCAGCATTTT. Amino acid sequence: CASSVALDQPQHF.

This sequence joins TRBV5-1 and TRBJ2-5, with TRBD1 matching 7 bases. Germline CDR1 reads SGHRS; CDR2 reads YFSETQ. Losses at the gene ends were 5 bases for V and 5 bases for J; bases not matched to a gene: 9. CDR3 length: 14 residues. The CDR3 DNA reads TGCGCCAGCAGTATTACAGGGGCTTCGGAGACCCAGTACTTC. Translating it yields CASSITGASETQYF.

This clone was observed a single time. The chain joins TRBV12-3 or TRBV12-4 to TRBJ1-1; no reliable D call. The CDR3 is 13 residues long. Trimming shortened V by 6 bases and J by 7 bases, and 15 bases separated the two germline ends. DNA for the CDR3: TGTGCCAGCAGCCCCCCCGGCGGGATTGAAGCTTTCTTT. Protein sequence: CASSPPGGIEAFF.

The CDR3 sequence is CASSFDRSNEKLFF. Written as DNA, the CDR3 is TGTGCCAGCAGTTTCGACAGAAGTAATGAAAAACTGTTTTTT. This chain links TRBV27 with TRBJ1-4; a possible D gene is TRBD1 (5 bases). Looked up from germline, CDR1 is MNHEY and CDR2 is SMNVEV (reference sequence). V lost 3 bases, J lost 4 bases, and 9 bases lay in between. The CDR3 runs to 14 residues.

The chain uses TRBV4-1 and TRBJ2-5; 7 nucleotides align to TRBD1. The V gene end was trimmed by 0 bases and the J gene end by 5 bases; junction bases not matched to a gene: 9. CDR3 length: 16 amino acids. CDR1 is MGHRA, CDR2 YSYEKL, per germline. CDR3 nucleotide sequence: TGCGCCAGCAGCCAAGATCCGACAGGGCGGTGGGAGACCCAGTACTTC. Translated: CASSQDPTGRWETQYF.

The chain employs TRBV6-6 and TRBJ1-1; perhaps TRBD1 as D (5 bases). V gave up 7 bases and J gave up 5 bases, with 23 bases separating them. The V gene's germline CDR1 is MNHNY and CDR2 SVGAGI (reference sequence). The CDR3 is 16 residues long. CDR3 bases: TGTGCCAGCATTCCCCGAGGAGGGGCCTACGAAACTGAAGCTTTCTTT. Its protein product is CASIPRGGAYETEAFF.

This chain links TRBV4-1 with TRBJ1-5; TRBD1 matches 7 bases. The trim removed 2 bases at V and 5 bases at J, leaving 18 bases unmatched. This CDR3 region has 19 residues. Per the germline V gene, CDR1 is MGHRA and CDR2 is YSYEKL. CDR3 residues: CASSQSVTYRGIQDQPQHF. Here the CDR3 DNA reads TGCGCCAGCAGCCAATCCGTGACCTACAGGGGAATCCAGGATCAGCCCCAGCATTTT.

The chain recombines TRBV10-3 with TRBJ1-1; 8 bases map to TRBD1. The CDR3 contains 15 residues. J was trimmed by 1 base and V by 2 bases; bases with no gene match: 3. Germline V gene data show CDR1 as ENHRY and CDR2 as SYGVKD. CDR3 nucleotides: TGTGCCATCAGTGAGAATGGACAGGGGAACACTGAAGCTTTCTTT. It translates to CAISENGQGNTEAFF.

The sample holds one count of this clone. The chain joins TRBV10-3 to TRBJ2-7; TRBD2 matches at 10 bases. The V gene end was trimmed by 2 bases and the J gene end by 3 bases; junction bases not matched to a gene: 10. The germline V gene encodes CDR1 ENHRY and CDR2 SYGVKD. The CDR3 extends over 17 amino acids. The CDR3 spells CAISEHPGASGSYEQYF. CDR3 nucleotide sequence: TGTGCCATCAGTGAGCATCCGGGGGCTAGCGGGAGCTACGAGCAGTACTTC.

The chain links TRBV30 to TRBJ1-5; possibly TRBD1 for D (5 bases). The CDR3 sequence is 17 residues long. V was trimmed by 0 bases and J by 1 base, leaving 16 bases between them. Germline V lookup: CDR1 GTSNPN, CDR2 SVGIG (reference sequence). The CDR3 reads CAWSVRSGRASNQPQHF. In DNA form, the CDR3 reads TGTGCCTGGAGTGTACGATCCGGCAGGGCGAGCAATCAGCCCCAGCATTTT.

J is TRBJ2-1 and V is TRBV7-3, with TRBD1 as a possible D gene (6 bases). The CDR3 sequence is 13 residues long. Trimming left V 3 bases short and J 6 bases short, with 9 bases between. Germline CDR1 is SGHTA and CDR2 is FQGTGA. CDR3 amino acids: CASSFDRINEQFF. The CDR3 region has the DNA TGTGCCAGCAGCTTCGACAGGATCAATGAGCAGTTCTTC.

This clone has a single count. The V call is TRBV21-1, the J call TRBJ2-7; the D call TRBD1 from the table was never checked on the DNA. TRBV21-1 is annotated as a pseudogene. The CDR3 sequence is 16 residues long. CDR3 sequence (DNA): TGTGCCAGCAGCAAAGTCTCTGACAGGGAAAAGTACGAGCAGTACTTC. This sequence encodes CASSKVSDREKYEQYF.